This TCR beta chain was captured by sequencing in a study of cytomegalovirus exposure and HLA in healthy donors. In the study overall: Within the Caucasian-associated ancestry cluster were approximately 77% of the approximately 400 genotyped donors.

In the case of this clone: What it binds is not known.

Overall study findings and caveats: One variant, a missense change in DCLRE1C, was linked in a later analysis to TCR beta V- and J-gene trimming.

The PCR ran on 60 Vbeta and 13 Jbeta primers. Some clones are missing from TCRdb's copy, which holds only in-frame ones; the method was immunoSEQ multiplex PCR. The table has around 150,000 clones, roughly 79% seen once. V was clipped by 5 bases and J by 1 base; unmatched bases: 9. The CDR3 has 18 residues. The germline V gene has CDR1 SGHTA and CDR2 FQGTGA. The chain couples TRBV7-3 to TRBJ2-6, with 9 bases fitting TRBD1. The source of this sequence is a woman in her 30s in good health and CMV-seronegative. Source material: PBMCs. The CDR3 spells CASSASGTGTSGANVLTF. In DNA form, the CDR3 reads TGTGCCAGCAGCGCATCCGGGACAGGGACTTCTGGGGCCAACGTCCTGACTTTC.